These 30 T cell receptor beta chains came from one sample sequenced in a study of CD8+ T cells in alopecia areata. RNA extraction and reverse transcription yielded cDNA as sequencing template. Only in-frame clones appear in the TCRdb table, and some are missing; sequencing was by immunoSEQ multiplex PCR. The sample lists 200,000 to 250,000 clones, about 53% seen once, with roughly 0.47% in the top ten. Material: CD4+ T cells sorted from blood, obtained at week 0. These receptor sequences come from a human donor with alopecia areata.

For the CDR3, the DNA is TGTGCCACCAGCAGAGGTGGGACAGATCATCAGCCCCAGCATTTT. Encoded protein: CATSRGGTDHQPQHF. The genes are TRBV15 and TRBJ1-5; 7 nucleotides align to TRBD1. This CDR3 spans 15 amino acids. Losses at the gene ends were 1 base for V and 5 bases for J; bases not matched to a gene: 5. Germline assignment: CDR1 LNHNV and CDR2 YYDKDF (reference sequence).

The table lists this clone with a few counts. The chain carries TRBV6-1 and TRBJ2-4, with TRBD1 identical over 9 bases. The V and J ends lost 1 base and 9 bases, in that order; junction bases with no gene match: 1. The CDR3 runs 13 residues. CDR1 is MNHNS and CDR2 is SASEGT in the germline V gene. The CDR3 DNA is TGTGCCAGCAGTGAAGGGGACAGGGTCATTCAGTACTTC. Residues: CASSEGDRVIQYF.

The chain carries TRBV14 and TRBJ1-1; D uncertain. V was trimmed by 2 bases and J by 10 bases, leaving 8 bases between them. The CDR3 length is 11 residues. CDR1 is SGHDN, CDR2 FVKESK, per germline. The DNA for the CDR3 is TGTGCCAGCAGCCAACGGGTGACAGCTTTCTTT. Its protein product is CASSQRVTAFF.

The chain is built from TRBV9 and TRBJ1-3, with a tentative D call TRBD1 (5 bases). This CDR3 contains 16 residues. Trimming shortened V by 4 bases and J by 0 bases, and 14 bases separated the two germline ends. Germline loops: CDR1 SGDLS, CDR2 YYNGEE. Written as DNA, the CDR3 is TGTGCCAGCAGCACAGAGACAGCCATCTCTGGAAACACCATATATTTT. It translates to CASSTETAISGNTIYF.

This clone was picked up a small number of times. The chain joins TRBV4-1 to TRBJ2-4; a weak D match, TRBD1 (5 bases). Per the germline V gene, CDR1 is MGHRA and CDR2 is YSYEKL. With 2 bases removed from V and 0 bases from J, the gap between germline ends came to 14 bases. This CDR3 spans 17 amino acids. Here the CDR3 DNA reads TGCGCCAGCAGCCAACCTTGGACACCCCTAGCCAAAAACATTCAGTACTTC. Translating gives CASSQPWTPLAKNIQYF.

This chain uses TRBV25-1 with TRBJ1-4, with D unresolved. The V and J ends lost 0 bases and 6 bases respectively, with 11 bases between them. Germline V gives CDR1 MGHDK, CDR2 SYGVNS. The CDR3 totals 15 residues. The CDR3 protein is CASSEYDLLDEKLFF. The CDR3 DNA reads TGTGCCAGCAGTGAATATGATTTGCTTGATGAAAAACTGTTTTTT.

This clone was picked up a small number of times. CDR3 in DNA: TGTGCCAGCAGTATACGAGGGGTGGACGAGCAGTACTTC. This sequence encodes CASSIRGVDEQYF. The gene calls are TRBV6-5 and TRBJ2-7, with D possibly called TRBD1 or TRBD2 (5 bases each). The CDR3 is 13 residues long. Germline CDR1 reads MNHEY; CDR2 reads SVGAGI. The V gene lost 5 bases and the J gene lost 5 bases, with 13 bases spanning the gap.

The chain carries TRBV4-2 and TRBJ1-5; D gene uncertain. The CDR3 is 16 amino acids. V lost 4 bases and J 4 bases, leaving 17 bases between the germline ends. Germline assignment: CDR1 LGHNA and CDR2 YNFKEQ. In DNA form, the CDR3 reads TGTGCCAGCAGCCCTCGAGCCAGGTCCTTGAATCAGCCCCAGCATTTT. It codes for CASSPRARSLNQPQHF.

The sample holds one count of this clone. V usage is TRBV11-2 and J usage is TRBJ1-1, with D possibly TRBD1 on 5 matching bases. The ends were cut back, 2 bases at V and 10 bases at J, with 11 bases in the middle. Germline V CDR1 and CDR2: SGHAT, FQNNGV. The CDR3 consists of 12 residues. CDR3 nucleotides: TGTGCCAGCAGCTTATCCATAGGGGTAGCTTTCTTT. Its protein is CASSLSIGVAFF.

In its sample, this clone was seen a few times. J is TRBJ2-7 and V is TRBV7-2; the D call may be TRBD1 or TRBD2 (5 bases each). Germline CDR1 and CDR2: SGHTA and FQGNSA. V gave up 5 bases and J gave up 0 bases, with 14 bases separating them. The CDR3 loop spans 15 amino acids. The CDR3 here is CASSPMGVSSYEQYF. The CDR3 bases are TGTGCCAGCAGCCCTATGGGGGTTAGCTCCTACGAGCAGTACTTC.

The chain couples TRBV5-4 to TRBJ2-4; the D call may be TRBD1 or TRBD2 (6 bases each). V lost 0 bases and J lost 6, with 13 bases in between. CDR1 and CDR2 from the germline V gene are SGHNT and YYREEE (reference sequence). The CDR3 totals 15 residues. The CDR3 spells CASSLESGGGNIQYF. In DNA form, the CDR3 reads TGTGCCAGCAGCTTGGAGTCAGGAGGGGGAAACATTCAGTACTTC.

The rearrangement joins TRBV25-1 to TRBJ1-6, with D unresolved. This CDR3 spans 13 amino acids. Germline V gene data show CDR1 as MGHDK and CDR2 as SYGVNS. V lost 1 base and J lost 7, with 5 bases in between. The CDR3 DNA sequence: TGTGCCAGCAGTGAATTGCTCAATTCACCCCTCCACTTT. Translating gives CASSELLNSPLHF.

The CDR3 nucleotides are TGTGCCAGCAGTTCTCTGAGGACTAGCGGGAGGAGGGCCTACAATGAGCAGTTCTTC. Translating it yields CASSSLRTSGRRAYNEQFF. The chain couples TRBV11-2 to TRBJ2-1; 14 nucleotides agree with TRBD2. This CDR3 region has 19 residues. V lost 6 bases to trimming and J lost 2 bases; unmatched junction nucleotides: 12. CDR1 is SGHAT and CDR2 is FQNNGV in the germline V gene.

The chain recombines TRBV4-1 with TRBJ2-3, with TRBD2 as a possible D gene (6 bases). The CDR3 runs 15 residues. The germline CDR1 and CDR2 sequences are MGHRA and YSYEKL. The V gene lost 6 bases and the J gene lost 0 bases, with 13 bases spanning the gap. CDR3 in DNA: TGCGCCAGCAGGCGGAGGGCCCTTAGCACAGATACGCAGTATTTT. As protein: CASRRRALSTDTQYF.

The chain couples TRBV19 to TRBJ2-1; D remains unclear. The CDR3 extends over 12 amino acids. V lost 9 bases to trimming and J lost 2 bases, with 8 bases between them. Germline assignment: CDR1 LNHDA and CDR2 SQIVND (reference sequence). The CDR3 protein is CASKDTYNEQFF. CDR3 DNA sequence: TGTGCCAGCAAGGATACCTACAATGAGCAGTTCTTC. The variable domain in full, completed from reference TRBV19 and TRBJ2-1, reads DGGITQSPKYLFRKEGQNVTLSCEQNLNHDAMYWYRQDPGQGLRLIYYSQIVNDFQKGDIAEGYSVSREKKESFPLTVTSAQKNPTAFYLCASKDTYNEQFFGPGTRLTVL.

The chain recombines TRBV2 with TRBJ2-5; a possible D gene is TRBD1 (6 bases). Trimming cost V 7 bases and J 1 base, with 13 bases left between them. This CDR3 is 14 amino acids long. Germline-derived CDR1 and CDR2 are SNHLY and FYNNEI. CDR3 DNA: TGTGCCAGCATGAGACAGGTGACCCAAGAGACCCAGTACTTC. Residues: CASMRQVTQETQYF.

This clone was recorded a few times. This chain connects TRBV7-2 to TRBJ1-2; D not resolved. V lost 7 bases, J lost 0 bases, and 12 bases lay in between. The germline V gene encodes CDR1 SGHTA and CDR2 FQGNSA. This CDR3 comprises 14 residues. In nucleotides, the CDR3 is TGTGCCAGCACACTGATGACCTCTAACTATGGCTACACCTTC. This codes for CASTLMTSNYGYTF.

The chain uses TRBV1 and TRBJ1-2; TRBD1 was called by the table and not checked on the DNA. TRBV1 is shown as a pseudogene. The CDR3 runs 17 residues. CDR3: CTSSQDRNRVPNYGYTF. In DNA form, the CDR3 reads TGCACCAGCAGCCAAGACCGCAACAGGGTTCCTAACTATGGCTACACCTTC.

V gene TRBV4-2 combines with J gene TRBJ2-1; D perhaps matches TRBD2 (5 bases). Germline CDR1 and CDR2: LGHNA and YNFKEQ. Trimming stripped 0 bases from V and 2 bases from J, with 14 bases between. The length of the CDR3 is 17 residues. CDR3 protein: CASSQDPRTSPYNEQFF. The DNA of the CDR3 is TGTGCCAGCAGCCAAGATCCCCGGACTTCCCCCTACAATGAGCAGTTCTTC.

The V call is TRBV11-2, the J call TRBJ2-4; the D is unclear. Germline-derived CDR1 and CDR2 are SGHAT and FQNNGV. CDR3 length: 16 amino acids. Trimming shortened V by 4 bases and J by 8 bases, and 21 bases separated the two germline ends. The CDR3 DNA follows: TGTGCCAGCAGCTCTCTTCGCGGTCTCCCTCGGGACATTCAGTACTTC. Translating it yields CASSSLRGLPRDIQYF.

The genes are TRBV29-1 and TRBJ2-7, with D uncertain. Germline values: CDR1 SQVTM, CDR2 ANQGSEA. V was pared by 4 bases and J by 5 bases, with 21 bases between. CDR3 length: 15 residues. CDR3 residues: CSVGRRAHRYHEQYF. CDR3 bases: TGCAGCGTTGGTCGACGGGCCCACCGGTACCACGAGCAGTACTTC.

CDR3 bases: TGCGCCAGCAGCCCGATAGCCGGTGGGCAGTTCTTC. It specifies CASSPIAGGQFF. V and J are TRBV5-1 and TRBJ2-1, with D unclear. This CDR3 spans 12 amino acids. Germline lookup yields CDR1 SGHRS and CDR2 YFSETQ. Trimming took off 4 bases at V and 12 bases at J, with 14 bases between the two ends.

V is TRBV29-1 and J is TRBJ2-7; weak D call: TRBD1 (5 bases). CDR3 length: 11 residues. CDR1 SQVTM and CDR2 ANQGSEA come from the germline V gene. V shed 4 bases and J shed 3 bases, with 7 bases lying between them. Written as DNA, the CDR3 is TGCAGCGTTGCGACAGTCTACGAGCAGTACTTC. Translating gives CSVATVYEQYF.

CDR3 sequence: CASSLPSEQGAPIYEQYF. The DNA of the CDR3 is TGCGCCAGCAGCTTGCCCTCTGAACAGGGGGCACCCATCTACGAGCAGTACTTC. The gene calls are TRBV5-1 and TRBJ2-7, with 9 bases aligning to TRBD1. Per the germline V gene, CDR1 is SGHRS and CDR2 is YFSETQ. V shed 1 base and J 3 bases; nucleotides not matched to a gene: 14. The CDR3 is 18 residues long.

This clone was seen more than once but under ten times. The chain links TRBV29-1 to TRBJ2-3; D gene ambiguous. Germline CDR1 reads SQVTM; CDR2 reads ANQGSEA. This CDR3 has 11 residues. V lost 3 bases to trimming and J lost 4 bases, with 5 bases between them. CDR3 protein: CSVDRADTQYF. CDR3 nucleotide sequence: TGCAGCGTTGATCGAGCAGATACGCAGTATTTT.

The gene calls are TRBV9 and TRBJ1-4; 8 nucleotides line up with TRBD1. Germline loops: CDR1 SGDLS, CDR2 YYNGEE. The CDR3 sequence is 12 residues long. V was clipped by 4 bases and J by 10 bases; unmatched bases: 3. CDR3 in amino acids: CASSPGQGKLFF. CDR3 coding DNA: TGTGCCAGCAGCCCCGGACAGGGAAAACTGTTTTTT.

The CDR3 loop is CASSFVITTEAFF. The CDR3 region has the DNA TGCGCCAGCAGCTTTGTAATAACCACTGAAGCTTTCTTT. This sequence joins TRBV5-1 and TRBJ1-1; no firm D call. CDR1 and CDR2 from the germline V gene are SGHRS and YFSETQ. The CDR3 extends over 13 amino acids. V lost 2 bases, J lost 4 bases, and 9 bases lay in between.

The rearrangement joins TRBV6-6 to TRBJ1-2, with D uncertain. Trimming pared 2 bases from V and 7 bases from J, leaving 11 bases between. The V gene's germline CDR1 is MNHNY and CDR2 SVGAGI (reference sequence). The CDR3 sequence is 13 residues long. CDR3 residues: CASSYDGTTGYTF. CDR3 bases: TGTGCCAGCAGTTACGATGGCACCACTGGCTACACCTTC.

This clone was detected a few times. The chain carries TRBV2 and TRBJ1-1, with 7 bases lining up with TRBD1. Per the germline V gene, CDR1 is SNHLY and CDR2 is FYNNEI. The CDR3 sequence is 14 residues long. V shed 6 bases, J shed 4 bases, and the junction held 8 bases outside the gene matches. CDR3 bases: TGTGCCAGCAGACGACAGGGTGGACGCACTGAAGCTTTCTTT. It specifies CASRRQGGRTEAFF. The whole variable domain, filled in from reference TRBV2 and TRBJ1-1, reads EPEVTQTPSHQVTQMGQEVILRCVPISNHLYFYWYRQILGQKVEFLVSFYNNEISEKSEIFDDQFSVERPDGSNFTLKIRSTKLEDSAMYFCASRRQGGRTEAFFGQGTRLTVV.

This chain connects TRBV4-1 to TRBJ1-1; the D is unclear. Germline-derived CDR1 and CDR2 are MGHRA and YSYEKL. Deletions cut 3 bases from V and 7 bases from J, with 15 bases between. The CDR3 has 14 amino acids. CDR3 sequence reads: CASSHPPRRVEAFF. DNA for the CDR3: TGCGCCAGCAGCCACCCCCCGAGGCGGGTTGAAGCTTTCTTT.